Shown below are 11 T cell receptor beta chains from a single sample sequenced in a study of T cell repertoires in cytomegalovirus infection. TCRdb reprocessed the reads with MiXCR, giving one entry per CDR3 protein. The sample comprises around 430,000 distinct CDR3 sequences, about 44% of which are singletons, and about 39% rests with the top ten. Their cognate antigens are unknown. The sequenced sample was cultured PBMCs, obtained from culture after CMV antigen stimulation. The receptor source for this set is a human donor in good health (CMV status not recorded). Some clones in this sample may be carry-over from other donors' samples.

The genes are TRBV5-5 and TRBJ1-5, with 9 bases matching TRBD1. The CDR3 consists of 15 residues. V trimming: 5 bases; J trimming: 6 bases; junction bases outside the gene matches: 9. The germline gives CDR1 SGHKS, CDR2 YYEKEE (reference sequence). The CDR3 DNA is TGTGCCAGCAGTCTGGGACAGGGATCAGGTCAGCCCCAGCATTTT. This codes for CASSLGQGSGQPQHF.

This clonotype was seen only a few times. The chain is built from TRBV28 and TRBJ1-6; D ambiguous. CDR1 and CDR2 from the germline V gene are MDHEN and SYDVKM. This CDR3 is built from 13 residues. Between the trimmed V and J ends, which lost 3 bases and 7 bases, there was a span of 7 bases. The CDR3 bases are TGTGCCAGCAGTTTCCGAAGGAATTCACCCCTCCACTTT. This encodes CASSFRRNSPLHF.

This clonotype has a handful of counts. The chain couples TRBV7-6 to TRBJ1-1; TRBD1 is a possible D gene (5 bases). Trimming stripped 2 bases from V and 0 bases from J, with 13 bases between. Per the germline V gene, CDR1 is SGHVS and CDR2 is FNYEAQ. The CDR3 extends over 16 amino acids. CDR3 in amino acids: CASSLLPGYLNTEAFF. The CDR3 region has the DNA TGTGCCAGCAGCTTATTACCAGGGTACTTGAACACTGAAGCTTTCTTT.

This clonotype showed up just a few times. The chain links TRBV12-3 or TRBV12-4 to TRBJ2-5, with TRBD1 as a possible D gene (5 bases). The V and J ends lost 1 base and 5 bases respectively, with 11 bases between them. The CDR3 spans 14 residues. The DNA of the CDR3 is TGTGCCAGCAGTTTAGGCAGGGTCTCGGAGACCCAGTACTTC. Translating it yields CASSLGRVSETQYF.

Written as DNA, the CDR3 is TGTGCCAGCAGTAGGAGGTCGGGGACTAGCGCCTCCTACGAGCAGTACTTC. Translating it yields CASSRRSGTSASYEQYF. The V call is TRBV27, the J call TRBJ2-7, with 10 positions matching TRBD2. V gave up 5 bases and J gave up 0 bases; unmatched junction bases: 10. This CDR3 comprises 17 residues. From germline, CDR1 is MNHEY and CDR2 SMNVEV (reference sequence).

This chain joins TRBV7-2 and TRBJ1-1; D uncertain. The CDR3 sequence is 13 residues long. Germline CDR1 and CDR2: SGHTA and FQGNSA. Trimming took off 1 base at V and 11 bases at J, with 14 bases between the two ends. In nucleotides, the CDR3 is TGTGCCAGCAGCTTAGAACCCAGCGATACGGCTTTCTTT. This codes for CASSLEPSDTAFF.

V gene TRBV7-2 combines with J gene TRBJ2-1, with a weak D call TRBD2 (6 bases). The CDR3 runs 18 residues. The germline gives CDR1 SGHTA, CDR2 FQGNSA. Deletions cut 2 bases from V and 0 bases from J, with 17 bases between. CDR3 DNA: TGTGCCAGCAGCTTAAGGACTACCGTATCGAGCTCCTACAATGAGCAGTTCTTC. Translation: CASSLRTTVSSSYNEQFF.

V gene TRBV15 combines with J gene TRBJ1-1; D unclear. Germline assignment: CDR1 LNHNV and CDR2 YYDKDF (reference sequence). V lost 0 bases, J lost 6 bases, and 8 bases lay in between. The CDR3 has 13 amino acids. Here the CDR3 DNA reads TGTGCCACCAGCAGAGATGGGGTATCTGAAGCTTTCTTT. Protein sequence: CATSRDGVSEAFF.

This clonotype was found a few times. J is TRBJ2-3 and V is TRBV6-6; 9 bases are a match to TRBD2. With 2 bases clipped from V and 5 bases from J, the junction kept 5 bases outside the gene matches. Per germline, CDR1 MNHNY and CDR2 SVGAGI (reference sequence). The length of the CDR3 is 15 residues. The DNA for the CDR3 is TGTGCCAGCAGTTACCAGCGGGGGGACGTAGATACGCAGTATTTT. Protein sequence: CASSYQRGDVDTQYF.

The table lists this clonotype with many counts. The chain joins TRBV7-2 to TRBJ1-1, with TRBD1 identical over 8 bases. J was trimmed by 3 bases and V by 4 bases; bases with no gene match: 4. Germline V CDR1 and CDR2: SGHTA, FQGNSA. The CDR3 is 14 amino acids. In nucleotides, the CDR3 is TGTGCCAGCAGCTCACCAGGGGGCTACACTGAAGCTTTCTTT. It encodes CASSSPGGYTEAFF. Combining the CDR3 with reference TRBV7-2 and TRBJ1-1 gives the whole variable domain GAGVSQSPSNKVTEKGKDVELRCDPISGHTALYWYRQSLGQGLEFLIYFQGNSAPDKSGLPSDRFSAERTGGSVSTLTIQRTQQEDSAVYLCASSSPGGYTEAFFGQGTRLTVV.

J is TRBJ2-2 and V is TRBV9; no clear D. CDR3 length: 16 amino acids. Germline V gives CDR1 SGDLS, CDR2 YYNGEE. The V gene lost 4 bases and the J gene lost 0 bases, with 13 bases spanning the gap. The CDR3, as DNA: TGTGCCAGCAGCCCTAGGAGTCAAGCGAACACCGGGGAGCTGTTTTTT. It translates to CASSPRSQANTGELFF.